Detailed here is one T cell receptor beta chain. It lacks a known antigen. No much larger clonotype is one base removed from it; base qualities were not supplied. Sequenced on an Illumina NovaSeq 6000. TCRalpha and TCRbeta cDNA libraries were built by 5'RACE with constant-segment primers, adding sample barcodes and unique molecular identifiers. Trizol reagent was used to extract RNA from every sample. The libraries were amplified in two PCR steps, and the second step added a second sample barcode and Illumina TruSeq adapters. Sequencing of libraries was performed on an Illumina NovaSeq with 2 x 150 bp paired-end reads. On the study's bioinformatics: The reads were demultiplexed and collapsed into UMI-guided consensus sequences using migec v1.2.7. Using mixcr v2.1.11, UMI consensuses were aligned to TRA and TRB V and J templates and then assembled into clonotypes. Clonotypes were classified as expanded or contracted when called significant by both edgeR and NoisET, with noise models trained on biological replicates. For edgeR calls, the thresholds were a false discovery rate-adjusted p below 0.01 and a log2 fold-change of 1. PCA with hierarchical clustering of max-normalized trajectories of the 1000 most abundant clonotypes was used as exploratory dynamics analysis. Separately sequenced CD4+ and CD8+ repertoires were used to assign a CD4 or CD8 phenotype to each responding clone. TCRdb cleaned the public reads at Q25 with fastp, built clones with MiXCR and kept in-frame beta chains. Every CDR3 protein is listed once, alongside the most common genes and DNA of its rows. The V and J calls reflect TCRdb's pipeline rather than the authors' work. In all, the sample holds just under 350,000 distinct CDR3 sequences, and 13% of those were seen once. Roughly 23% of the sample is taken by the ten largest.

The data were taken from a study of T-cell memory formation after mild COVID-19 (dated by TCRdb to about 2021). Notes on the research overall: TCR sequence clusters from the two donors were found to be largely donor specific. Longitudinal TCRalpha and TCRbeta repertoire sequencing tracked T-cell clones expanding and contracting after mild COVID-19 in two donors. The cohort was made up of two young adult volunteers, one female and one male, who were previously healthy. Results and caveats for the whole study, not just this receptor: The study covered only two mild cases, and larger cohorts including severe cases with pre-infection samples were considered necessary. Clones contracting from day 15 to 85 had balanced CD4/CD8 phenotypes, while a second wave expanding from day 15 to 37 was biased towards CD4+. SARS-CoV-2 specificity was not confirmed for the second-wave clones peaking on day 37. Contracting CD4+ clones appeared mostly in the CM and EM memory subsets, whereas CD8+ clones were enriched in EMRA. The detection of some responding clones in pre-infection memory suggests that pre-existing cross-reactive memory T cells joined the SARS-CoV-2 response.

Ficoll-Paque density gradient centrifugation was used to isolate PBMCs. The sample consisted of PBMCs or a T cell subset sorted from them (not recorded which). The origin of this receptor is a young man who had mild COVID-19 (a few samples of this study predate the infection). The sample titles of this study are shuffled in the database, so cell type and time point are left out; the donor was told from shared clones.

The CDR3: CASSPGDTRSANTQYF. The sequenced DNA: TGTGCCAGCAGCCCAGGGGACACACGCTCGGCAAATACGCAGTATTTT. Recombination linked TRBV11-3 to TRBJ2-3; TRBD1 might be the D gene, on 6 matching bases. The CDR3 spans 16 residues, from the cysteine through the phenylalanine. The only DNA kept is the CDR3, 48 bases in frame from the first base. Trimming removed 5 bases from V and 7 bases from J, leaving 22 bases between the germline ends. CDR1 and CDR2 were assigned from the germline V gene as SGHNT and YENEEA.